These 27 T cell receptor beta chains were all obtained from the same sample, sequenced in a study of T-cell memory formation after mild COVID-19. A single record per CDR3 protein comes from TCRdb applying MiXCR to the 5' RACE reads. The sample lists more than 7,000 distinct CDR3 sequences, around 32% seen once, with roughly 55% in the top ten. Source material: PBMCs or a T cell subset sorted from them (not recorded which). The receptor set was obtained from an adult woman who had mild COVID-19 (a few samples of this study predate the infection). Cell type and time point are not known.

This clonotype was seen repeatedly, ten times or more. This chain joins TRBV6-2 or TRBV6-3 and TRBJ2-3; D unresolved. Germline V lookup: CDR1 MNHEY, CDR2 SVGEGT. Trimming took off 5 bases at V and 4 bases at J, with 22 bases between the two ends. The CDR3 is 17 amino acids. CDR3 DNA: TGTGCCAGCAGTGACCCTCCTGGCGGCTCCGTGCCAGATACGCAGTATTTT. It specifies CASSDPPGGSVPDTQYF.

Relative to its sample, this clonotype is medium-sized. This chain links TRBV3-1 with TRBJ2-3; 7 bases map to TRBD2. The junction had 18 bases not matched to a gene; V was cut back by 4 bases and J by 2 bases. Germline values: CDR1 LGHDT, CDR2 YNNKEL (reference sequence). The CDR3 totals 19 residues. The CDR3 protein is CASSRLTLAGGSPTDTQYF. In nucleotides, the CDR3 is TGTGCCAGCAGCCGTCTCACCCTAGCCGGGGGGTCGCCCACAGATACGCAGTATTTT.

This sequence joins TRBV5-1 and TRBJ2-7; 8 nucleotides agree with TRBD1. Per the germline V gene, CDR1 is SGHRS and CDR2 is YFSETQ. The length of the CDR3 is 15 residues. Trimming cost V 4 bases and J 2 bases; bases outside gene matches: 8. CDR3 in amino acids: CASSAGQGATYEQYF. Written as DNA, the CDR3 is TGCGCCAGCAGCGCGGGCCAGGGGGCGACCTACGAGCAGTACTTC.

This clonotype was counted many times. The chain couples TRBV13 to TRBJ2-7, with 8 bases that match TRBD1. Germline CDR1 and CDR2: PRHDT and FYEKMQ (reference sequence). After removal of 6 bases from V and 0 bases from J, the junction contained 10 bases not matched to a gene. This CDR3 is built from 16 residues. Here the CDR3 DNA reads TGTGCCAGCAGGGAGAGACAGGGGCCAAGCTCCTACGAGCAGTACTTC. It yields the protein CASRERQGPSSYEQYF.

By sample fraction, this clonotype is medium-sized (0.01 to 0.1%). The rearrangement links TRBV5-1 to TRBJ1-2, with D maybe TRBD1 (6 bases). The CDR3 sequence is 15 residues long. The germline V gene encodes CDR1 SGHRS and CDR2 YFSETQ. With 0 bases removed from V and 0 bases from J, the gap between germline ends came to 9 bases. As DNA, the CDR3 is TGCGCCAGCAGCTTGGGCAGGGGCCCTAACTATGGCTACACCTTC. The encoded protein is CASSLGRGPNYGYTF.

This clonotype is labeled as medium-sized. The chain has TRBV6-6 and TRBJ1-4; D is unclear. The V gene's germline CDR1 is MNHNY and CDR2 SVGAGI (reference sequence). Trimming took off 5 bases at V and 3 bases at J, with 10 bases between the two ends. CDR3 size: 14 residues. In DNA form, the CDR3 reads TGTGCCAGCAGTGCCGGGCCCCCTAATGAAAAACTGTTTTTT. It codes for CASSAGPPNEKLFF.

This clonotype is deemed medium-sized (0.01 to 0.1%). The rearrangement links TRBV7-3 to TRBJ2-1; D possibly corresponds to TRBD2 (6 bases). The CDR3 totals 16 residues. The V end was cut by 5 bases, the J end by 4 bases, with 18 bases between. CDR1 is SGHTA and CDR2 is FQGTGA in the germline V gene. The CDR3 nucleotides are TGTGCCAGCAGCCACTCGCCCCGACTAGTATACAATGAGCAGTTCTTC. Translation gives CASSHSPRLVYNEQFF.

V is TRBV12-3 or TRBV12-4 and J is TRBJ2-3; D is uncertain. V lost 4 bases, J lost 10 bases, and 30 bases lay in between. CDR3 length: 18 amino acids. CDR3 loop: CASSSADSTVGIRRSQYF. The CDR3 DNA follows: TGTGCCAGCAGTTCCGCTGACTCCACGGTGGGGATAAGACGGTCGCAGTATTTT.

This clonotype was seen repeatedly, ten times or more. This rearrangement joins TRBV4-1 to TRBJ2-7, with 9 bases that match TRBD2. The CDR3 has 16 residues. The ends lost 0 bases at V and 4 bases at J; junction bases unmatched: 7. The germline V gene has CDR1 MGHRA and CDR2 YSYEKL. CDR3 protein: CASSQDMASGEYEQYF. The CDR3 DNA sequence: TGCGCCAGCAGCCAAGATATGGCTAGCGGGGAATACGAGCAGTACTTC.

By share, this clonotype ranks as medium-sized (0.01 to 0.1%). The CDR3 DNA reads TGTGCCAGCAGCGGGATGACAGGGGTCCTCACCGGGGAGCTGTTTTTT. Its translation is CASSGMTGVLTGELFF. V usage is TRBV7-8 and J usage is TRBJ2-2; 8 bases are a match to TRBD1. The J segment lost 4 bases and the V segment lost 5 bases, leaving 9 bases of the junction unmatched. The germline CDR1 and CDR2 sequences are SGHVS and FQNEAQ. The CDR3 runs to 16 residues.

This clonotype came up many times. The CDR3 spells CASSNDYYEQYF. In DNA form, the CDR3 reads TGCGCCAGCAGCAACGACTACTACGAGCAGTACTTC. The V and J genes are TRBV5-1 and TRBJ2-7; D may be TRBD2 (5 bases). Germline CDR1 and CDR2: SGHRS and YFSETQ. The CDR3 contains 12 residues. V lost 4 bases and J lost 3, with 8 bases in between.

The V and J genes are TRBV12-3 or TRBV12-4 and TRBJ2-3; TRBD1 might be the D (6 bases). The V gene lost 5 bases and the J gene lost 0 bases, with 9 bases spanning the gap. The CDR3 totals 14 residues. CDR3 in DNA: TGTGCCAGCAGTCCCAGGGGCAGCACAGATACGCAGTATTTT. Translation gives CASSPRGSTDTQYF.

This clonotype was detected many times. This sequence joins TRBV9 and TRBJ2-2, with a weak D call TRBD2 (6 bases). This CDR3 is 15 amino acids long. CDR1 and CDR2 from the germline V gene are SGDLS and YYNGEE. V lost 0 bases, J lost 2 bases, and 8 bases lay in between. The CDR3 loop reads CASSVGGGNTGELFF. In nucleotides, the CDR3 is TGTGCCAGCAGCGTAGGGGGAGGAAACACCGGGGAGCTGTTTTTT. The full variable domain, its missing parts supplied by reference TRBV9 and TRBJ2-2, is DSGVTQTPKHLITATGQRVTLRCSPRSGDLSVYWYQQSLDQGLQFLIQYYNGEERAKGNILERFSAQQFPDLHSELNLSSLELGDSALYFCASSVGGGNTGELFFGEGSRLTVL.

This clonotype was seen at least ten times. The rearrangement uses TRBV13 and TRBJ2-3; D may be TRBD1 (6 bases). Per the germline V gene, CDR1 is PRHDT and CDR2 is FYEKMQ (reference sequence). The length of the CDR3 is 19 residues. Trimming took off 2 bases at V and 3 bases at J, with 24 bases between the two ends. CDR3 protein: CASSLTGLPPISETDTQYF. The DNA of the CDR3 is TGTGCCAGCAGCTTAACAGGGCTTCCCCCTATTAGCGAGACAGATACGCAGTATTTT.

By frequency in the sample, this clonotype is medium-sized. This sequence joins TRBV7-9 and TRBJ2-7, with D unresolved. The V gene's germline CDR1 is SEHNR and CDR2 FQNEAQ (reference sequence). CDR3 length equals 12 residues. The V gene lost 4 bases and the J gene lost 2 bases, with 6 bases spanning the gap. The CDR3 spells CASSYVPYEQYF. CDR3 DNA sequence: TGTGCCAGCAGCTACGTTCCCTACGAGCAGTACTTC. The full variable domain, rest sourced from reference TRBV7-9 and TRBJ2-7, is DTGVSQNPRHKITKRGQNVTFRCDPISEHNRLYWYRQTLGQGPEFLTYFQNEAQLEKSRLLSDRFSAERPKGSFSTLEIQRTEQGDSAMYLCASSYVPYEQYFGPGTRLTVT.

This clonotype was found many times. The J gene is TRBJ1-1, the V gene TRBV6-5; TRBD1 might be the D (5 bases). Germline values: CDR1 MNHEY, CDR2 SVGAGI. The CDR3 sequence is 16 residues long. V dropped 8 bases and J dropped 0 bases, with 19 bases sitting between them. The CDR3 region is CASFALGRGLNTEAFF. CDR3 nucleotides: TGTGCCAGCTTTGCTTTGGGAAGGGGACTGAACACTGAAGCTTTCTTT.

Sample share makes this clonotype medium-sized. The chain employs TRBV6-1 and TRBJ2-7; possibly TRBD2 for D (5 bases). Germline V gene lookup returns CDR1 MNHNS and CDR2 SASEGT. This CDR3 spans 18 amino acids. V dropped 5 bases and J dropped 2 bases, with 25 bases sitting between them. The CDR3 coding sequence is TGTGCCAGCAGTAACGGAGGCCAGGCTTACTTAGTCCCCTACGAGCAGTACTTC. It yields the protein CASSNGGQAYLVPYEQYF.

The chain has TRBV20-1 and TRBJ2-5; D unresolved. Germline values: CDR1 DFQATT, CDR2 SNEGSKA (reference sequence). This CDR3 is built from 11 residues. V was trimmed by 3 bases and J by 1 base, leaving 3 bases between them. The DNA for the CDR3 is TGCAGTGCTAGCGGCCAAGAGACCCAGTACTTC. Its protein is CSASGQETQYF.

This clonotype has a count of ten or more. V is TRBV24-1 and J is TRBJ2-1; D is uncertain. Germline V gene lookup returns CDR1 KGHDR and CDR2 SFDVKD. V shed 4 bases and J shed 5 bases, with 5 bases lying between them. The CDR3 contains 12 residues. CDR3 sequence reads: CATSENNNEQFF. The CDR3, as DNA: TGTGCCACCAGTGAGAACAACAATGAGCAGTTCTTC.

This clonotype was counted ten times or more. The rearrangement links TRBV19 to TRBJ2-3; D unclear. V lost 5 bases and J 2 bases, leaving 14 bases between the germline ends. This CDR3 has 15 amino acids. The germline V gene encodes CDR1 LNHDA and CDR2 SQIVND (reference sequence). For the CDR3, the DNA is TGTGCCAGTAGTGGCGTGGCCCTGTTCACAGATACGCAGTATTTT. Its protein product is CASSGVALFTDTQYF.

This clonotype was seen just once. This chain joins TRBV9 and TRBJ2-3, with TRBD1 as a possible D gene (7 bases). The CDR3 has 15 residues. The germline CDR1 and CDR2 sequences are SGDLS and YYNGEE. The V and J ends lost 0 bases and 4 bases respectively, with 12 bases between them. In nucleotides, the CDR3 is TGTGCCAGCAGCGTAGCAACAGGGGAGGCAGATACGCAGTATTTT. Protein: CASSVATGEADTQYF.

This chain uses TRBV7-3 with TRBJ1-2; 7 bases agree with TRBD1. V shed 3 bases, J shed 7 bases, and the junction held 5 bases outside the gene matches. The length of the CDR3 is 13 residues. Germline V lookup: CDR1 SGHTA, CDR2 FQGTGA. The CDR3 coding sequence is TGTGCCAGCAGCTTCACAGGGGATGGTGGCTACACCTTC. It codes for CASSFTGDGGYTF.

This chain links TRBV12-3 or TRBV12-4 with TRBJ2-1; unclear D gene. The CDR3 spans 12 residues. V was clipped by 2 bases and J by 11 bases, with 10 bases between them. CDR3 DNA sequence: TGTGCCAGCAGTTTAACGGATATAAAGCAGTTCTTC. It yields the protein CASSLTDIKQFF.

This clonotype was recorded many times. The chain couples TRBV9 to TRBJ2-1; D ambiguous. Between the trimmed V and J ends, which lost 0 bases and 1 base, there was a span of 8 bases. The CDR3 length is 15 residues. CDR1 is SGDLS and CDR2 is YYNGEE in the germline V gene. In nucleotides, the CDR3 is TGTGCCAGCAGCGTAGGCAGCGAGTCCTACAATGAGCAGTTCTTC. This encodes CASSVGSESYNEQFF.

There are many counts of this clonotype. The rearrangement links TRBV4-2 to TRBJ2-3, with 10 bases that match TRBD2. Germline assignment: CDR1 LGHNA and CDR2 YNFKEQ. CDR3 length equals 17 residues. J lost 1 base, V lost 1 base, and 5 bases had no gene match. The CDR3 bases are TGTGCCAGCAGCCAAGGTCAAGCGGGAGGGGGCACAGATACGCAGTATTTT. It specifies CASSQGQAGGGTDTQYF.

Within the sample, this clonotype is medium-sized. V is TRBV5-1 and J is TRBJ2-1; D tentatively reads TRBD1 or TRBD2 (6 bases each). This CDR3 has 14 residues. Per germline, CDR1 SGHRS and CDR2 YFSETQ. V gave up 0 bases and J gave up 6 bases, with 10 bases separating them. CDR3 DNA sequence: TGCGCCAGCAGCTTGGAGGGGGGCTTCAATGAGCAGTTCTTC. Translating gives CASSLEGGFNEQFF.

J is TRBJ2-3 and V is TRBV20-1, with 9 bases identical to TRBD2. The CDR3 is 15 amino acids. The germline CDR1 and CDR2 sequences are DFQATT and SNEGSKA (reference sequence). Germline trimming cut 6 bases from V and 2 bases from J; bases unmatched to any gene: 9. The CDR3: CSASQTSGLTDTQYF. CDR3 DNA sequence: TGCAGTGCCAGTCAGACTAGCGGCCTCACAGATACGCAGTATTTT.